A single sample gave rise to the 16 T cell receptor beta chains below, sequenced in a study of prognosis after radiotherapy for stage I lung cancer. From genomic DNA, two-round multiplex PCR was used to amplify TCR beta CDR3. With primers specific to each TRBV and TRBJ gene, the first-round PCR was performed. TCRdb reanalysed the multiplex PCR reads using MiXCR and keeps one entry per CDR3 protein. The table records 20,000 or so distinct CDR3 sequences, roughly 28% of them present only once. The sequencing here drew on PBMCs, taken before or after stereotactic body radiation therapy (not recorded which). The receptors derive from a donor over 45 with non-small cell lung cancer.

This clonotype was seen at least ten times. V is TRBV28 and J is TRBJ1-4, with unresolved D. V was clipped by 3 bases and J by 7 bases, with 9 bases between them. The V gene's germline CDR1 is MDHEN and CDR2 SYDVKM. The CDR3 runs 13 residues. CDR3 sequence (DNA): TGTGCCAGCAGTTTGTCGAGCGGTGAAAAACTGTTTTTT. Translated: CASSLSSGEKLFF. The entire variable domain, with the rest obtained from reference TRBV28 and TRBJ1-4, is as follows: DVKVTQSSRYLVKRTGEKVFLECVQDMDHENMFWYRQDPGLGLRLIYFSYDVKMKEKGDIPEGYSVSREKKERFSLILESASTNQTSMYLCASSLSSGEKLFFGSGTQLSVL.

This clonotype was detected many times. The chain uses TRBV24-1 and TRBJ2-1, with 9 bases identical to TRBD2. Trimming took 4 bases from V and 0 from J; bases not matched to a gene: 3. The CDR3 runs 16 residues. Germline V gene sequence: CDR1 KGHDR, CDR2 SFDVKD. This chain's CDR3 is CATSDSGGSSYNEQFF. As DNA, the CDR3 is TGTGCCACCAGTGACAGCGGGGGGAGCTCCTACAATGAGCAGTTCTTC.

This clonotype was seen repeatedly, ten times or more. The chain carries TRBV2 and TRBJ1-4, with D unresolved. This CDR3 region has 14 residues. V gave up 4 bases and J gave up 4 bases, with 10 bases separating them. The V gene's germline CDR1 is SNHLY and CDR2 FYNNEI. The CDR3 is CASSVQGRNEKLFF. The CDR3 nucleotides read TGTGCCAGCAGTGTCCAAGGGCGTAATGAAAAACTGTTTTTT.

This clonotype was seen at least ten times. The CDR3 DNA follows: TGTGCCAGCAGCACTAGCGGGGGCTGGACCGGGGAGCTGTTTTTT. Residues: CASSTSGGWTGELFF. The chain links TRBV6-1 to TRBJ2-2, with 11 bases lining up with TRBD2. Losses at the gene ends were 6 bases for V and 5 bases for J; bases not matched to a gene: 5. From germline, CDR1 is MNHNS and CDR2 SASEGT. This CDR3 spans 15 amino acids.

The rearrangement uses TRBV19 and TRBJ2-5; D remains unclear. The CDR3 runs 14 residues. V was pared by 6 bases and J by 5 bases, with 16 bases between. The V gene's germline CDR1 is LNHDA and CDR2 SQIVND (reference sequence). CDR3: CASRQRRATETQYF. The DNA for the CDR3 is TGTGCCAGTAGACAAAGGAGAGCGACGGAGACCCAGTACTTC.

Worth noting for this clonotype: This may come from a read error, since a much larger clone is one base off. The chain employs TRBV6-4 and TRBJ2-1; 8 bases fit TRBD2. CDR3 size: 16 residues. Germline CDR1 MRHNA, CDR2 SNTAGT. The J segment lost 0 bases and the V segment lost 4 bases, leaving 5 bases of the junction unmatched. CDR3 in DNA: TGTGCCAGCAGTGGCTCGGGAGGGAACTCCTACAATGAGCAGTTCTTC. As protein: CASSGSGGNSYNEQFF.

This clonotype has at least ten counts. V gene TRBV10-3 combines with J gene TRBJ1-6; a weak D match, TRBD1 (6 bases). This CDR3 has 14 residues. Germline V gene lookup returns CDR1 ENHRY and CDR2 SYGVKD. The ends were cut back, 5 bases at V and 8 bases at J, with 13 bases in the middle. This CDR3 is CAISPTGLDSPLHF. CDR3 DNA sequence: TGTGCCATCAGTCCTACAGGGTTGGATTCACCCCTCCACTTT.

This clonotype was counted many times. The J gene is TRBJ2-7, the V gene TRBV30; D is unclear. The germline V gene has CDR1 GTSNPN and CDR2 SVGIG (reference sequence). The ends were cut back, 1 base at V and 1 base at J, with 11 bases in the middle. This CDR3 comprises 14 residues. The CDR3 DNA reads as TGTGCCTGGAGTGGAGTTAGGAAATCCTACGAGCAGTACTTC. Protein: CAWSGVRKSYEQYF.

This clonotype was found many times. The V call is TRBV7-2, the J call TRBJ2-3, with a tentative D call TRBD2 (5 bases). V was shortened by 4 bases and J by 5 bases, with 10 bases between the two germline ends. The germline V gene has CDR1 SGHTA and CDR2 FQGNSA. There are 13 residues in the CDR3. CDR3: CASSWGVEDTQYF. The CDR3 region has the DNA TGTGCCAGCAGCTGGGGAGTCGAAGATACGCAGTATTTT.

In its sample, this clonotype was seen many times. The gene calls are TRBV7-9 and TRBJ2-5; 12 bases match TRBD2. The CDR3 totals 15 residues. Germline trimming cut 5 bases from V and 4 bases from J; bases unmatched to any gene: 5. The germline V gene has CDR1 SEHNR and CDR2 FQNEAQ (reference sequence). CDR3 bases: TGTGCCAGCAGCCCTGGACTAGCGGGAACAGAGACCCAGTACTTC. It codes for CASSPGLAGTETQYF.

This clonotype was observed many times. This chain joins TRBV6-1 and TRBJ2-1, with D perhaps assigned TRBD1 or TRBD2 (5 bases each). Trimming shortened V by 8 bases and J by 0 bases, and 11 bases separated the two germline ends. CDR3 size: 14 residues. CDR1 MNHNS and CDR2 SASEGT come from the germline V gene. The CDR3 sequence: CASRDQASYNEQFF. CDR3 coding DNA: TGTGCCAGCCGGGACCAGGCCTCCTACAATGAGCAGTTCTTC.

In this sample, this clonotype turned up many times. The V gene is TRBV11-2, the J gene TRBJ2-1, with 9 nucleotides matching TRBD2. This CDR3 spans 17 amino acids. V was pared by 2 bases and J by 4 bases, with 9 bases of the junction left unmatched. The germline V gene has CDR1 SGHAT and CDR2 FQNNGV. The CDR3 protein is CASSLMTQREAYNEQFF. Here the CDR3 DNA reads TGTGCCAGCAGCTTAATGACCCAGCGGGAGGCGTACAATGAGCAGTTCTTC.

This clonotype has at least ten counts. This rearrangement joins TRBV20-1 to TRBJ2-1, with D hard to call. The CDR3 loop spans 13 amino acids. Trimming pared 5 bases from V and 6 bases from J, leaving 14 bases between. Per the germline V gene, CDR1 is DFQATT and CDR2 is SNEGSKA (reference sequence). The DNA of the CDR3 is TGCAGTGCTTCAATACTACGGGCCAATGAGCAGTTCTTC. Protein sequence: CSASILRANEQFF.

This clonotype has a count of ten or more. This sequence joins TRBV7-2 and TRBJ1-2, with D possibly being TRBD1 (5 bases). CDR1 is SGHTA and CDR2 is FQGNSA in the germline V gene. Trimming stripped 2 bases from V and 8 bases from J, with 15 bases between. This CDR3 is built from 14 residues. CDR3 protein: CASSLSGIQGGYTF. The CDR3 DNA sequence: TGTGCCAGCAGCTTATCGGGAATTCAGGGAGGCTACACCTTC. Together with reference TRBV7-2 and TRBJ1-2, the CDR3 gives the full variable domain: GAGVSQSPSNKVTEKGKDVELRCDPISGHTALYWYRQSLGQGLEFLIYFQGNSAPDKSGLPSDRFSAERTGGSVSTLTIQRTQQEDSAVYLCASSLSGIQGGYTFGSGTRLTVV.

Note on this clonotype: A far larger clone differs by one base, so this is likely a read error. The genes are TRBV2 and TRBJ2-5; D ambiguous. This CDR3 spans 13 amino acids. In germline, CDR1 is SNHLY, CDR2 FYNNEI. The V end lost 4 bases, the J end lost 11 bases, and 17 bases lay between the germline ends. The DNA of the CDR3 is TGTGCCAGCAGTGCCACGGGCGACTCCGATCAGTACTTC. It yields the protein CASSATGDSDQYF.

For this clonotype: A read error may explain this, as a much larger clone is one base away. This chain connects TRBV12-3 or TRBV12-4 to TRBJ1-1; 11 nucleotides match TRBD1. The length of the CDR3 is 14 residues. J was trimmed by 4 bases and V by 5 bases; bases with no gene match: 3. The CDR3: CASSEGQGGTEAFF. The DNA for the CDR3 is TGTGCCAGCAGTGAGGGACAGGGGGGCACTGAAGCTTTCTTT.